This T cell receptor beta chain is drawn from a study of T cells expressing NK-cell markers. The CDR3 loop spans 15 amino acids. Germline loops: CDR1 MNHEY, CDR2 SMNVEV (reference sequence). UMI-tagged 5'RACE template switching yielded the TCR beta cDNA. One entry per CDR3 protein, without DNA, is what TCRdb gives after re-calling the 5' RACE reads. The repertoire table contains a few hundred thousand distinct CDR3 sequences. The sequence was obtained from a man aged 18 to 35 in good health. This chain uses TRBV27 with TRBJ2-1; there is no DNA to check the TCRdb D call of TRBD1. The sample comprised blood T cells: a sorted CD56 or NKG2C T cell subset, CD4+ or CD8+ T cells, or bulk PBMC T cells (not recorded which). The CDR3 protein is CASSFMAGSPNEQFF.